One sample yielded the 7 T cell receptor beta chains listed below, sequenced in a study of control samples from healthy donors and cancer patients. Profiled with immunoSEQ multiplex PCR; TCRdb holds only in-frame clones, not every one. The sample carries 260,000 or so clones, about 80% recorded once. Sequencing was done on a sample of PBMCs. All receptors come from a woman aged 60-75 years with lung cancer.

This chain joins TRBV15 and TRBJ2-5, with D maybe TRBD1 (5 bases). Germline-derived CDR1 and CDR2 are LNHNV and YYDKDF (reference sequence). CDR3 length: 12 residues. V lost 5 bases and J lost 5, with 9 bases in between. The CDR3 nucleotides read TGTGCCACCAGCCTGGGGCTCGAGACCCAGTACTTC. It is translated as CATSLGLETQYF.

The rearrangement joins TRBV10-2 to TRBJ2-5; D is unclear. V lost 8 bases and J 4 bases, leaving 26 bases between the germline ends. Germline assignment: CDR1 WSHSY and CDR2 SAAADI. The CDR3 consists of 17 residues. The CDR3 here is CASFPTGSPEIPETQYF. Written as DNA, the CDR3 is TGCGCCAGCTTTCCCACTGGGTCTCCCGAAATCCCAGAGACCCAGTACTTC.

V and J are TRBV20-1 and TRBJ1-1, with TRBD1 as a possible D gene (5 bases). Germline assignment: CDR1 DFQATT and CDR2 SNEGSKA (reference sequence). There are 15 residues in the CDR3. V lost 3 bases, J lost 7 bases, and 21 bases lay in between. In DNA form, the CDR3 reads TGCAGTGCTAGTTCCCGGATGGGGGGGTTTGATGAAGCTTTCTTT. This gives the protein CSASSRMGGFDEAFF.

The rearrangement uses TRBV7-8 and TRBJ1-5; perhaps TRBD1 as D (6 bases). The CDR3 has 15 residues. Germline CDR1 SGHVS, CDR2 FQNEAQ. The V end was cut by 2 bases, the J end by 5 bases, with 13 bases between. As DNA, the CDR3 is TGTGCCAGCAGCTTAAATGGGGACACCTATCAGCCCCAGCATTTT. Translating gives CASSLNGDTYQPQHF.

The CDR3 DNA follows: TGTGCCAGTAAAACTAACTATGGCTACACCTTC. It translates to CASKTNYGYTF. The chain joins TRBV6-5 to TRBJ1-2; no clear D gene. The CDR3 sequence is 11 residues long. V lost 9 bases, J lost 0 bases, and 5 bases lay in between. CDR1 is MNHEY and CDR2 is SVGAGI in the germline V gene.

The chain carries TRBV12-5 and TRBJ1-5; 8 bases map to TRBD1. This CDR3 spans 15 amino acids. Trimming at V came to 4 bases and at J to 5 bases, leaving 7 bases not matched to a gene. Germline V gives CDR1 LGHNT, CDR2 FRNRAP. In nucleotides, the CDR3 is TGTGCTAGTGGTTCCGGGCAGGGGGCTTATCAGCCCCAGCATTTT. Its protein product is CASGSGQGAYQPQHF.

This clone was detected only a few times. V gene TRBV7-2 combines with J gene TRBJ2-5; 9 nucleotides match TRBD2. The CDR3 covers 14 residues. Looked up from germline, CDR1 is SGHTA and CDR2 is FQGNSA. Germline trimming cut 5 bases from V and 5 bases from J; bases unmatched to any gene: 6. CDR3 DNA sequence: TGTGCCAGCAGCCTGGGACTAGCTTACGAGACCCAGTACTTC. Protein product: CASSLGLAYETQYF.